Shown below are 8 T cell receptor beta chains from a single sample sequenced in a study of B cell selection in AIRE deficiency. Regulatory T cells were sorted as CD4+CD25hiCD127low/negative cells. Repertoires were generated with immunoSEQ multiplex PCR, while TCRdb's copy carries only in-frame clones and drops some. In the table there are roughly 14,000 clones, approximately 94% of which are singletons. The material sequenced was Tregs sorted from PBMCs. The receptors here all came from a human donor with AIRE deficiency.

The V call is TRBV19, the J call TRBJ2-7; 7 nucleotides agree with TRBD1. This CDR3 is 15 amino acids long. Germline V gene sequence: CDR1 LNHDA, CDR2 SQIVND (reference sequence). J gave up 2 bases and V 4 bases, and 8 bases lay outside the gene matches. CDR3 in amino acids: CASSKRQGFTYEQYF. The CDR3 coding sequence is TGTGCCAGTAGTAAACGACAGGGATTTACCTACGAGCAGTACTTC.

The chain has TRBV7-9 and TRBJ2-2; D is undetermined. V gave up 2 bases and J gave up 6 bases, with 10 bases separating them. The CDR3 totals 14 residues. Germline V CDR1 and CDR2: SEHNR, FQNEAQ (reference sequence). CDR3 bases: TGTGCCAGCAGCTTAAATGGAGTGCCCGGGGAGCTGTTTTTT. It codes for CASSLNGVPGELFF.

This clone was detected a few times. The chain couples TRBV7-2 to TRBJ1-1, with 9 nucleotides matching TRBD1. V lost 5 bases, J lost 3 bases, and 7 bases stayed unmatched. Germline values: CDR1 SGHTA, CDR2 FQGNSA. This CDR3 has 15 residues. The CDR3: CASSATGGSHTEAFF. The CDR3 bases are TGTGCCAGCAGCGCGACAGGGGGTTCACACACTGAAGCTTTCTTT.

V gene TRBV2 combines with J gene TRBJ2-1; the D gene is possibly TRBD2 (5 bases). Germline V gene data show CDR1 as SNHLY and CDR2 as FYNNEI. Trimming pared 4 bases from V and 2 bases from J, leaving 9 bases between. The CDR3 is 14 amino acids. CDR3 coding DNA: TGTGCCAGCAGTGGTTTAGCGCCCTACAATGAGCAGTTCTTC. Protein: CASSGLAPYNEQFF.

This clone has only one observation. The gene calls are TRBV28 and TRBJ2-5; TRBD1 aligns across 8 bases. Germline trimming cut 6 bases from V and 5 bases from J; bases unmatched to any gene: 11. The CDR3 sequence is 15 residues long. Germline CDR1 reads MDHEN; CDR2 reads SYDVKM. Written as DNA, the CDR3 is TGTGCCAGCAGACCCGGACAGGGTCTCTTCGAGACCCAGTACTTC. Translation gives CASRPGQGLFETQYF.

The V call is TRBV19, the J call TRBJ2-1, with 7 bases aligning to TRBD2. Germline trimming cut 5 bases from V and 2 bases from J; bases unmatched to any gene: 9. The CDR3 covers 16 residues. In germline, CDR1 is LNHDA, CDR2 SQIVND (reference sequence). CDR3 amino acids: CASSYSPAGPYNEQFF. Written as DNA, the CDR3 is TGTGCCAGTAGTTACTCTCCAGCGGGGCCCTACAATGAGCAGTTCTTC.

The table lists this clone with a count of one. This chain links TRBV5-4 with TRBJ2-1; D not resolved. The CDR3 spans 15 residues. Germline loops: CDR1 SGHNT, CDR2 YYREEE (reference sequence). Trimming left V 1 base short and J 4 bases short, with 12 bases between. For the CDR3, the DNA is TGTGCCAGCAGCTTGAGGAGCAATGTTTACAATGAGCAGTTCTTC. This sequence encodes CASSLRSNVYNEQFF. The complete variable domain, with remaining parts taken from reference TRBV5-4 and TRBJ2-1, reads ETGVTQSPTHLIKTRGQQVTLRCSSQSGHNTVSWYQQALGQGPQFIFQYYREEENGRGNFPPRFSGLQFPNYSSELNVNALELDDSALYLCASSLRSNVYNEQFFGPGTRLTVL.

This clone was observed a single time. This chain joins TRBV4-1 and TRBJ2-1, with D tentatively TRBD2 (5 bases). Germline loops: CDR1 MGHRA, CDR2 YSYEKL. Between the trimmed V and J ends, which lost 4 bases and 0 bases, there was a span of 13 bases. This CDR3 contains 16 residues. CDR3 sequence reads: CASSLARVGSYNEQFF. CDR3 nucleotides: TGCGCCAGCAGCCTCGCGAGGGTCGGCTCCTACAATGAGCAGTTCTTC.